These T cell receptor beta chains were read from a single sample in a study of blood T cell repertoires in COVID-19. The assay was immunoSEQ multiplex PCR, and TCRdb's table has in-frame clones only and misses some. The sample carries some 270,000 clones, approximately 86% recorded once. Sequences were obtained from peripheral blood. All receptors come from a man aged 35-49 years with active or convalescent COVID-19. CDR3s include the opening cysteine and the closing phenylalanine or tryptophan. Each record gives: D gene, V gene, clone size, J gene, CDR3 protein, CDR3 DNA. A D gene is named only where the DNA matches it firmly. Where a row states a size, it is once, few, many or the class of an expanded clone; other rows omit it.

NA,TRBV9,NA,TRBJ2-3,CASSVGGGASSTDTQYF,TGTGCCAGCAGCGTAGGCGGAGGCGCTTCTAGCACAGATACGCAGTATTTT
NA,TRBV29-1,NA,TRBJ1-6,CSGWQGGNSPLHF,TGCAGCGGTTGGCAGGGCGGTAATTCACCCCTCCACTTT
TRBD1,TRBV30,NA,TRBJ2-3,CAWSEGSWTQGVYF,TGTGCCTGGAGTGAAGGCTCGTGGACTCAGGGGGTGTATTTT
NA,TRBV5-5,once,TRBJ2-5,CASSLAPTGLIKETQYF,TGTGCCAGCAGTTTAGCGCCCACCGGACTAATAAAAGAGACCCAGTACTTC
NA,TRBV11-3,NA,TRBJ2-7,CASSSQLAAAYEQYF,TGTGCCAGCAGCTCCCAACTAGCTGCTGCCTACGAGCAGTACTTC
NA,TRBV28,NA,TRBJ1-3,CASSSLLGVGNTIYF,TGTGCCAGCAGTTCCCTTTTAGGGGTAGGAAACACCATATATTTT
TRBD1,TRBV7-2,few,TRBJ1-1,CASSFQRGRGLTEAFF,TGTGCCAGCAGCTTCCAGAGGGGCAGGGGGCTCACTGAAGCTTTCTTT
NA,TRBV5-5,NA,TRBJ2-2,CASSFRGWGGTGELFF,TGTGCCAGCAGCTTCCGGGGTTGGGGTGGCACCGGGGAGCTGTTTTTT
NA,TRBV18,NA,TRBJ2-3,CASSPQESDTQYF,TGTGCCAGCTCACCACAGGAGTCAGATACGCAGTATTTT
NA,TRBV21-1,NA,TRBJ1-1,CASSIKGGIRTMNTEAFF,TGTGCCAGCAGCATAAAAGGGGGTATCAGGACGATGAACACTGAAGCTTTCTTT
NA,TRBV6-5,NA,TRBJ2-2,CATLLMGRTGELFF,TGTGCCACCCTTTTAATGGGGCGCACCGGGGAGCTGTTTTTT
NA,TRBV29-1,NA,TRBJ2-7,CSVDGPPNYEQYF,TGCAGCGTTGACGGTCCGCCCAACTACGAGCAGTACTTC
NA,TRBV15,NA,TRBJ1-4,CATSTYGSENEKLFF,TGTGCCACCAGTACTTACGGAAGCGAGAATGAAAAACTGTTTTTT
TRBD1,TRBV3-1/TRBV3-2,NA,TRBJ1-5,CASSLDRWRQPQHF,TGTGCCAGCAGCCTGGACAGGTGGCGGCAGCCCCAGCATTTT
NA,TRBV5-6,NA,TRBJ1-6,CASTRQDSPLHF,TGTGCCAGCACCCGACAGGATTCACCCCTCCACTTT
NA,TRBV15,NA,TRBJ1-5,CATSTSGQGHSNQPQHF,TGTGCCACCAGCACGTCAGGGCAGGGTCACAGCAATCAGCCCCAGCATTTT
NA,TRBV9,NA,TRBJ2-3,CASSSTSLHPDTQYF,TGTGCCAGCAGCTCCACTAGCCTTCACCCAGATACGCAGTATTTT
TRBD2,TRBV9,once,TRBJ2-1,CASSTSGTRSHEQFF,TGTGCCAGCAGCACATCCGGGACTAGGAGTCATGAGCAGTTCTTC